This T cell receptor (beta chain) was sequenced during a study of cytomegalovirus exposure and HLA in healthy donors. General observations from the study: With later analysis, a missense DCLRE1C variant became linked to TCR beta V- and J-gene trimming. HLA alleles were associated with some 16,000 TCR beta sequences in a later analysis at 0.05 false discovery rate. Some TCR beta chains (roughly 160 of them) were listed as cytomegalovirus-associated. The productive fraction for most TCR beta V segments was about 87% or about 30% in an earlier analysis.

The V and J ends lost 2 bases and 0 bases respectively, with 8 bases between them. CDR1 and CDR2 from the germline V gene are SEHNR and FQNEAQ (reference sequence). CDR3 length: 15 amino acids. 13 Jbeta primers and 60 Vbeta primers were used for the PCR. Libraries were prepared by immunoSEQ multiplex PCR; TCRdb keeps only in-frame clonotypes and omits some of them. The table shows about 150,000 clones, with roughly 80% occurring only once. Concerning this clone itself: The antigen is undetermined. Distinct nucleotide sequences in the sample also encode this CDR3.

The TCR sequence derives from a boy aged 2 to 9 in good health and CMV-seronegative. Sequenced: PBMCs. The chain joins TRBV7-9 to TRBJ2-1; TRBD2 might be the D (5 bases). The CDR3 nucleotides read TGTGCCAGCAGCTTAAGCGGTAGCTCCTACAATGAGCAGTTCTTC. It is translated as CASSLSGSSYNEQFF.